The 8 T cell receptor beta chains presented below share a single source sample, sequenced in a study of blood T cells in healthy people across ages. PCR was performed a second time for about 7 to 12 cycles using a sample-barcoded 5' primer and a J-beta primer mix. TCRdb used MiXCR to reprocess the 5' RACE reads, holding one entry per CDR3 protein. Of 1.5 million to 2 million distinct CDR3 sequences in the sample, 30% to 40% were seen once. What was sequenced was blood. These receptor sequences come from a woman aged 25 to 39 in good health.

This CDR3 reads CASSPAIANTGELFF. The CDR3 coding sequence is TGTGCCAGCAGCCCCGCAATCGCGAACACCGGGGAGCTGTTTTTT. The rearrangement links TRBV7-3 to TRBJ2-2; D remains ambiguous. The CDR3 extends over 15 amino acids. Looked up from germline, CDR1 is SGHTA and CDR2 is FQGTGA. Trimming pared 5 bases from V and 0 bases from J, leaving 10 bases between.

A note on this clonotype: The likely explanation is a read error, given a far larger clone one base away. The J gene is TRBJ2-6, the V gene TRBV6-6; a weak D match, TRBD1 (5 bases). Germline V lookup: CDR1 MNHNY, CDR2 SVGAGI (reference sequence). CDR3 size: 15 residues. DNA for the CDR3: TGTGCCAGCAGTTTAACGGGCTCTGGGGCCGACGTCCTGACTTTC. This codes for CASSLTGSGADVLTF.

This clonotype came up a few times. The gene calls are TRBV20-1 and TRBJ2-3; D is unclear. The CDR3 extends over 14 amino acids. V was clipped by 5 bases and J by 2 bases, with 14 bases between them. Germline lookup yields CDR1 DFQATT and CDR2 SNEGSKA (reference sequence). The CDR3 sequence is CSAALGGTTDTQYF. The CDR3 nucleotides read TGCAGTGCTGCCTTAGGCGGAACCACAGATACGCAGTATTTT.

This clonotype was seen more than once but under ten times. The chain recombines TRBV29-1 with TRBJ1-2; 8 bases map to TRBD1. This CDR3 comprises 13 residues. Germline V gene data show CDR1 as SQVTM and CDR2 as ANQGSEA. The V and J ends lost 7 bases and 4 bases, in that order; junction bases with no gene match: 8. CDR3 region: CSAGTGSGYGYTF. The CDR3 DNA sequence: TGCAGCGCCGGGACAGGCTCGGGCTATGGCTACACCTTC.

V and J are TRBV3-1 and TRBJ2-5; 7 bases fit TRBD2. J lost 7 bases, V lost 0 bases, and 2 bases had no gene match. The germline CDR1 and CDR2 sequences are LGHDT and YNNKEL (reference sequence). The CDR3 totals 13 residues. The CDR3 here is CASSQDWGGTQYF. CDR3 nucleotides: TGTGCCAGCAGCCAAGATTGGGGGGGGACCCAGTACTTC.

This sequence joins TRBV14 and TRBJ2-5; D is unclear. The J call may be faulty, since TRBJ2-7 better matches the DNA end. There are 15 residues in the CDR3. Germline CDR1 SGHDN, CDR2 FVKESK. CDR3 in DNA: TGTGCCAGCAGCCAAGATCATTACAGCAACTACGAGCAGTACTTC. As protein: CASSQDHYSNYEQYF.

The V call is TRBV30, the J call TRBJ2-7, with TRBD1 matching 7 bases. V shed 1 base and J 7 bases; nucleotides not matched to a gene: 10. The germline V gene encodes CDR1 GTSNPN and CDR2 SVGIG (reference sequence). CDR3 size: 14 residues. CDR3 sequence (DNA): TGTGCCTGGAGTGGGACAGGCCTCAGGTATGAGCAGTACTTC. Protein sequence: CAWSGTGLRYEQYF.

This clonotype appeared a few times. This chain joins TRBV20-1 and TRBJ2-1; tentatively, D is TRBD1 or TRBD2 (6 bases each). The V gene's germline CDR1 is DFQATT and CDR2 SNEGSKA (reference sequence). The V end lost 3 bases, the J end lost 7 bases, and 25 bases lay between the germline ends. The CDR3 has 17 amino acids. This CDR3 is CSASQSAKGEEVNEQFF. The DNA of the CDR3 is TGCAGTGCTAGTCAGTCGGCGAAGGGGGAGGAGGTTAATGAGCAGTTCTTC.